Each of the 14 T cell receptor beta chains below was sequenced from the same sample in a study of post-analysis software for immune sequencing data. Whole-study results and caveats: Controls had lower frequencies than patients of about 5 TRBV segments, which included TRBV5-6, TRBV5-1 and TRBV20-1.

Unique molecular identifiers tagged the TCR beta cDNA libraries. TCRdb re-derived calls from the PCR reads in MiXCR, one entry per CDR3 protein. This table holds 700,000 to 800,000 distinct CDR3 sequences, roughly 27% found once. These receptors are not linked to any known antigen. Sequenced material: blood. All receptors come from a girl between 5 and 17 years old with multiple sclerosis.

This clonotype was counted many times. The V call is TRBV29-1, the J call TRBJ2-5; TRBD1 agrees at 9 bases. V shed 4 bases and J 4 bases; nucleotides not matched to a gene: 1. This CDR3 has 12 residues. Germline V gives CDR1 SQVTM, CDR2 ANQGSEA. CDR3 protein: CSVVTGGETQYF. The CDR3 DNA is TGCAGCGTTGTGACAGGGGGAGAGACCCAGTACTTC.

This clonotype was seen only a few times. This rearrangement joins TRBV3-1 to TRBJ2-1, with 7 bases fitting TRBD1. The CDR3 has 12 amino acids. From germline, CDR1 is LGHDT and CDR2 YNNKEL (reference sequence). V gave up 4 bases and J gave up 15 bases; unmatched junction bases: 9. Written as DNA, the CDR3 is TGTGCCAGCAGCCGCCACCCGGGACAGCTGTTCTTC. Protein sequence: CASSRHPGQLFF.

This chain connects TRBV6-1 to TRBJ1-2; D gene unclear. This CDR3 is built from 13 residues. V was clipped by 3 bases and J by 4 bases, with 9 bases between them. Germline loops: CDR1 MNHNS, CDR2 SASEGT. The CDR3 coding sequence is TGTGCCAGCAGTGAGTTGGGAGGCTATGGCTACACCTTC. This translates into CASSELGGYGYTF.

As to this clonotype: A read error may account for a junction end that differs from germline. V usage is TRBV4-3 and J usage is TRBJ2-7; 8 nucleotides match TRBD2. This CDR3 spans 17 amino acids. The germline CDR1 and CDR2 sequences are LGHNA and YSLEER. The CDR3 bases are TGCGCCTGCAGCCAAGATCGTGGCGGGAGGCCTGCCTACGAGCAGTACTTC. It yields the protein CACSQDRGGRPAYEQYF.

This clonotype occurred a few times. The V call is TRBV6-1, the J call TRBJ2-7; 9 positions match TRBD2. V was clipped by 6 bases and J by 1 base; unmatched bases: 16. This CDR3 spans 18 amino acids. Germline loops: CDR1 MNHNS, CDR2 SASEGT. DNA of the CDR3: TGTGCCAGCAGAACAGCCCCCGGGCGGGCGGGAGGGTCCTACGAGCAGTACTTC. Translating gives CASRTAPGRAGGSYEQYF.

This clonotype was seen once. The gene calls are TRBV6-2 or TRBV6-3 and TRBJ2-7; a possible D gene is TRBD2 (7 bases). V dropped 8 bases and J dropped 7 bases, with 21 bases sitting between them. The germline CDR1 and CDR2 sequences are MNHEY and SVGEGT. The CDR3 covers 14 residues. The CDR3 sequence is CASRKGGTLGEQYF. CDR3 nucleotides: TGTGCCAGCCGGAAGGGGGGGACGCTTGGGGAGCAGTACTTC.

Turning to this clonotype: One end of the junction does not line up with germline, which may come from a read error. The J gene is TRBJ1-2, the V gene TRBV29-1; TRBD1 might be the D (5 bases). The V gene's germline CDR1 is SQVTM and CDR2 ANQGSEA. The CDR3 spans 13 residues. The CDR3 DNA sequence: TGCAGCGTCGAAGCGGGGGTGGGCTATGGCTACACCTTC. This codes for CSVEAGVGYGYTF.

The V call is TRBV29-1, the J call TRBJ2-1; TRBD1 agrees at 9 bases. The J segment lost 6 bases and the V segment lost 7 bases, leaving 10 bases of the junction unmatched. The CDR3 is made up of 14 amino acids. Germline V gives CDR1 SQVTM, CDR2 ANQGSEA. This chain's CDR3 is CSASTGGDLNEQFF. The CDR3 region has the DNA TGCAGCGCCAGTACAGGGGGCGATCTCAATGAGCAGTTCTTC.

This rearrangement joins TRBV6-5 to TRBJ2-1, with no clear D. CDR3 length: 12 residues. The germline V gene encodes CDR1 MNHEY and CDR2 SVGAGI. V was pared by 0 bases and J by 12 bases, with 9 bases between. CDR3 sequence: CASSYSGWAQFF. The CDR3 coding sequence is TGTGCCAGCAGTTACTCGGGGTGGGCGCAGTTCTTC.

This rearrangement joins TRBV27 to TRBJ1-1; D ambiguous. Trimming removed 3 bases at V and 2 bases at J, with 10 bases between. The CDR3 runs 14 residues. From germline, CDR1 is MNHEY and CDR2 SMNVEV (reference sequence). This CDR3 reads CASSFLASNTEAFF. The CDR3 coding sequence is TGTGCCAGCAGTTTCCTCGCCTCCAACACTGAAGCTTTCTTT.

This clonotype appeared a few times. The rearrangement links TRBV20-1 to TRBJ2-1, with 11 positions matching TRBD2. The V gene's germline CDR1 is DFQATT and CDR2 SNEGSKA (reference sequence). The junction had 8 bases not matched to a gene; V was cut back by 5 bases and J by 2 bases. The CDR3 is made up of 16 amino acids. The CDR3 reads CSAPQPSGRTYNEQFF. CDR3 nucleotide sequence: TGCAGTGCTCCACAACCTAGCGGGAGGACCTACAATGAGCAGTTCTTC.

The chain combines TRBV7-9 with TRBJ1-1; 11 bases agree with TRBD1. The germline V gene encodes CDR1 SEHNR and CDR2 FQNEAQ (reference sequence). The V segment lost 6 bases and the J segment 4 bases; nucleotides outside the gene matches: 4. CDR3 length: 14 residues. Here the CDR3 DNA reads TGTGCCAGCAGGTTGGACAGGGGGCTCACTGAAGCTTTCTTT. This sequence encodes CASRLDRGLTEAFF.

This clonotype has more than one count but fewer than ten. The chain combines TRBV25-1 with TRBJ2-2; TRBD2 is a possible D gene (6 bases). The V end lost 1 base, the J end lost 5 bases, and 14 bases lay between the germline ends. The germline V gene has CDR1 MGHDK and CDR2 SYGVNS. CDR3 size: 16 residues. The CDR3 protein is CASSELGGLVTGELFF. In DNA, the CDR3 is TGTGCCAGCAGTGAATTGGGGGGATTGGTTACCGGGGAGCTGTTTTTT.

CDR3 coding DNA: TGTGCCAGCAGCCAAGTTGGACAGGACGAAAAACTGTTTTTT. Translating gives CASSQVGQDEKLFF. The genes are TRBV3-1 and TRBJ1-4; 7 bases fit TRBD1. This CDR3 is built from 14 residues. J gave up 8 bases and V 1 base, and 4 bases lay outside the gene matches. CDR1 and CDR2 (germline): LGHDT, YNNKEL (reference sequence).